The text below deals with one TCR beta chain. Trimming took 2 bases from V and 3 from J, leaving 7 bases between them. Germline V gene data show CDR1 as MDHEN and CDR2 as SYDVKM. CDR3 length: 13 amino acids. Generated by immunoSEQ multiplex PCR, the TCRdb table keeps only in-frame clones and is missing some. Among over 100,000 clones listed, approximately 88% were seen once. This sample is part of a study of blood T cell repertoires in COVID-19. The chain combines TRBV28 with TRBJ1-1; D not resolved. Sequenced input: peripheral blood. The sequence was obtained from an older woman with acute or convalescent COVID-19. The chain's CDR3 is CASSLNGDTEAFF. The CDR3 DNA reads TGTGCCAGCAGTTTAAACGGGGACACTGAAGCTTTCTTT. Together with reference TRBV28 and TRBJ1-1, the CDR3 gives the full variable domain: DVKVTQSSRYLVKRTGEKVFLECVQDMDHENMFWYRQDPGLGLRLIYFSYDVKMKEKGDIPEGYSVSREKKERFSLILESASTNQTSMYLCASSLNGDTEAFFGQGTRLTVV.